This is a list of T cell receptor beta chains from one sample in a study of CXCR3-negative and CXCR3-positive naive CD8 T cells. TCRdb re-called the 5' RACE reads; one entry per CDR3 protein, DNA not given. This sample's table reports approximately 140,000 distinct CDR3 sequences. The sequencing sample was made of naive CXCR3+ CD8+ T cells from blood. The source is a human donor in good health. Some clones in this sample may be carry-over from other donors' samples. Both conserved end residues are part of each CDR3. Each record gives: J gene, V gene, CDR3 protein.

j_call: TRBJ2-5
v_call: TRBV7-9
cdr3_aa: CASSDLAGVNQETQYF

j_call: TRBJ2-1
v_call: TRBV29-1
cdr3_aa: CSVVGSTSGVNEQFF

j_call: TRBJ2-7
v_call: TRBV11-2
cdr3_aa: CASTGTGSYEQYF

j_call: TRBJ1-1
v_call: TRBV29-1
cdr3_aa: CSVEMGQYTEAFF

j_call: TRBJ2-7
v_call: TRBV9
cdr3_aa: CASSHRQGVGEQYF

j_call: TRBJ2-7
v_call: TRBV6-5
cdr3_aa: CASSYWTGNSYEQYF

j_call: TRBJ2-7
v_call: TRBV5-1
cdr3_aa: CASSSPQGQGSHEQYF

j_call: TRBJ2-1
v_call: TRBV5-6
cdr3_aa: CASSLGDLEQFF

j_call: TRBJ2-1
v_call: TRBV7-9
cdr3_aa: CASSPRVASQYNEQFF

j_call: TRBJ2-1
v_call: TRBV10-3
cdr3_aa: CAISESQGINEQFF

j_call: TRBJ2-2
v_call: TRBV7-9
cdr3_aa: CASSLVAGGNTGELFF

j_call: TRBJ2-1
v_call: TRBV7-9
cdr3_aa: CASSLIGQGGNNEQFF

j_call: TRBJ2-7
v_call: TRBV5-1
cdr3_aa: CASSLGAPYEQYF

j_call: TRBJ2-5
v_call: TRBV3-1
cdr3_aa: CASSQEGRPQETQYF

j_call: TRBJ2-3
v_call: TRBV7-2
cdr3_aa: CASSKPTGDPTDTQYF

j_call: TRBJ1-2
v_call: TRBV29-1
cdr3_aa: CSVGGDINLNYGYTF

j_call: TRBJ2-5
v_call: TRBV13
cdr3_aa: CASSILDPGQGRQETQYF

j_call: TRBJ2-1
v_call: TRBV6-5
cdr3_aa: CASSKFGTSGSNEQFF

j_call: TRBJ2-1
v_call: TRBV12-3/TRBV12-4
cdr3_aa: CASSQLAGGLFEQFF

j_call: TRBJ1-4
v_call: TRBV28
cdr3_aa: CASTRRGRVTLNEKLFF

j_call: TRBJ2-3
v_call: TRBV19
cdr3_aa: CASRAGDPPDTQYF

j_call: TRBJ2-7
v_call: TRBV29-1
cdr3_aa: CSVVSGGYEQYF

j_call: TRBJ2-1
v_call: TRBV5-4
cdr3_aa: CASSPEAGDYNEQFF

j_call: TRBJ1-2
v_call: TRBV3-1
cdr3_aa: CASSHSTKDREHDYGYTF

j_call: TRBJ1-2
v_call: TRBV28
cdr3_aa: CASSPDRVSLRGYTF

j_call: TRBJ1-1
v_call: TRBV7-9
cdr3_aa: CASSQGAGGSGAFF

j_call: TRBJ1-1
v_call: TRBV6-6
cdr3_aa: CASDFIGKNTEAFF

j_call: TRBJ1-5
v_call: TRBV7-9
cdr3_aa: CASSPGVGPQHF

j_call: TRBJ2-2
v_call: TRBV5-4
cdr3_aa: CASSLDLSGADTGELFF

j_call: TRBJ1-1
v_call: TRBV7-9
cdr3_aa: CASWDVRGNTEAFF

j_call: TRBJ2-3
v_call: TRBV7-8
cdr3_aa: CASSQNGGDTDTQYF

j_call: TRBJ2-7
v_call: TRBV28
cdr3_aa: CASSFLGLAGVVEQYF

j_call: TRBJ1-1
v_call: TRBV29-1
cdr3_aa: CSGREGGTEAFF

j_call: TRBJ1-1
v_call: TRBV5-5
cdr3_aa: CASSLVQDGAFF

j_call: TRBJ1-2
v_call: TRBV5-1
cdr3_aa: CASSLPNAPGPTNYGYTF

j_call: TRBJ2-1
v_call: TRBV29-1
cdr3_aa: CSVWTNNEQFF

j_call: TRBJ1-1
v_call: TRBV9
cdr3_aa: CAGRDEGGTNTEAFF

j_call: TRBJ2-7
v_call: TRBV29-1
cdr3_aa: CSVVADYYEQYF

j_call: TRBJ2-5
v_call: TRBV6-2/TRBV6-3
cdr3_aa: CASSKQETQYF

j_call: TRBJ2-7
v_call: TRBV9
cdr3_aa: CASSVGQTSYEQYF

j_call: TRBJ2-5
v_call: TRBV23-1
cdr3_aa: CASSQLGDRASYLRRPSQETQYF

j_call: TRBJ2-3
v_call: TRBV29-1
cdr3_aa: CSVVLTQSTDTQYF

j_call: TRBJ2-6
v_call: TRBV11-2
cdr3_aa: CASSFDTWALGVTGANVLTF

j_call: TRBJ2-7
v_call: TRBV29-1
cdr3_aa: CSVDQGASYEQYF

j_call: TRBJ2-1
v_call: TRBV12-3/TRBV12-4
cdr3_aa: CASSFFPAGVPNEQFF

j_call: TRBJ2-3
v_call: TRBV12-3/TRBV12-4
cdr3_aa: CASSHSGGTDTQYF

j_call: TRBJ2-1
v_call: TRBV7-9
cdr3_aa: CASSLVRNRGQFF

j_call: TRBJ2-6
v_call: TRBV6-5
cdr3_aa: CASSSTGASGANVLTF

j_call: TRBJ2-2
v_call: TRBV7-9
cdr3_aa: CASSSNDRVISTQNTGELFF

j_call: TRBJ1-2
v_call: TRBV27
cdr3_aa: CASSPDRGLHNYGYTF

j_call: TRBJ1-5
v_call: TRBV28
cdr3_aa: CASSFAGWPQHF

j_call: TRBJ1-2
v_call: TRBV29-1
cdr3_aa: CSDGPNYGYTF

j_call: TRBJ2-1
v_call: TRBV12-3/TRBV12-4
cdr3_aa: CASSLVGSGNEQFF

j_call: TRBJ2-3
v_call: TRBV6-5
cdr3_aa: CASSPPGVRTDTQYF